This T cell receptor beta chain was identified during a study of T cells in Graves' hyperthyroidism and ophthalmopathy. Broader study findings: Ophthalmopathy and stable hyperthyroidism were separated by a 13 V-J model.

Participants, patients aged 18 to 65, had newly diagnosed hyperthyroidism with a duration under 2 months. Clinical symptoms, serum thyroxine and TRAb, thyroid ultrasound and orbital computed tomography were used for the diagnoses. It was RNA transcripts that yielded the amplified TCR beta CDR3 regions. First-round RT-PCR targeting the TCR CDR3 was performed with the HTBI primer set. TCRdb reprocessed the multiplex PCR reads with MiXCR, giving one entry per CDR3 protein. Of about 700,000 distinct CDR3 sequences in the sample, about 14% were seen once. The germline V gene has CDR1 MDHEN and CDR2 SYDVKM. The CDR3 extends over 18 amino acids. V shed 3 bases and J shed 4 bases, with 22 bases lying between them. On this clonotype itself: Its antigen is currently unknown.

Sequencing was performed on blood. This receptor was taken from a woman between 18 and 30 years old with Graves' hyperthyroidism. This sequence joins TRBV28 and TRBJ1-5; TRBD1 might be the D (5 bases). CDR3 coding DNA: TGTGCCAGCAGTTTTGGTCGATGGGGGGTCGTTGGTAATCAGCCCCAGCATTTT. Its protein is CASSFGRWGVVGNQPQHF.